This T cell receptor beta chain was sequenced in a study of cytomegalovirus exposure and HLA in healthy donors. As for the study in general: Sequencing of 150 million to 200 million T cells in an earlier analysis found about 120 million unique TCR beta sequences.

For this clone: Antigen unknown.

General study points: Reports indicated that the classifier achieved high specificity and sensitivity in diagnosing cytomegalovirus status. Association with HLA alleles at 0.05 false discovery rate was found for 16,951 TCR beta sequences in a later analysis. Certain indistinguishable V segments, among them TRBV6-2 and TRBV6-3, were excluded.

13 Jbeta primers and 60 Vbeta primers were used for the PCR. TCRdb keeps only in-frame clones here, not all; method: immunoSEQ multiplex PCR. The profile shows roughly 100,000 clones, 60% to 85% of them singletons. CDR1 SGHTA and CDR2 FQGTGA come from the germline V gene. Trimming took 4 bases from V and 4 from J; bases not matched to a gene: 2. The CDR3 is made up of 15 amino acids. The sequencing sample was made of PBMCs. The source is a man aged 30 to 39 in good health and CMV-seropositive. V usage is TRBV7-3 and J usage is TRBJ2-1; 12 bases agree with TRBD2. The CDR3 region has the DNA TGTGCCAGCAGCTATGGACTAGCGGGATACAATGAGCAGTTCTTC. It translates to CASSYGLAGYNEQFF.